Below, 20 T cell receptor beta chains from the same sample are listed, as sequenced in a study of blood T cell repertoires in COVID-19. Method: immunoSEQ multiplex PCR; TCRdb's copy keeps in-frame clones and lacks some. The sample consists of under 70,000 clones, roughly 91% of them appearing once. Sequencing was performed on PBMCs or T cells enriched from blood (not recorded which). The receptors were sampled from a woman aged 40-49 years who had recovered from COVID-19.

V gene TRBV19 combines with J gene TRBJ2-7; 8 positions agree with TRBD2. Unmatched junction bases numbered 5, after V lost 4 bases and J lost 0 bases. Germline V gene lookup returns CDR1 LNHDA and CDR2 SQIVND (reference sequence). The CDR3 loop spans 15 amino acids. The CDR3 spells CASSTGLALSYEQYF. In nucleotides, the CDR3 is TGTGCCAGTAGTACAGGACTAGCACTCTCCTACGAGCAGTACTTC.

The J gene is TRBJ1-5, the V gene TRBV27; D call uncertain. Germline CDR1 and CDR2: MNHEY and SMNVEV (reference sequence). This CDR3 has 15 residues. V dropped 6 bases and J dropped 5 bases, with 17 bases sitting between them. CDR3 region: CASRSDVREDQPQHF. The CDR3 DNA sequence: TGTGCCAGCAGATCGGACGTCCGGGAGGATCAGCCCCAGCATTTT.

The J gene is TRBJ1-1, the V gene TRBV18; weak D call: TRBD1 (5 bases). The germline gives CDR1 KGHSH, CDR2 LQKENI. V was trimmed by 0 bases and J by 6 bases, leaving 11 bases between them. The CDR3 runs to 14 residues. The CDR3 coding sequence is TGTGCCAGCTCACCACCGGGGGGAGGTGCTGAAGCTTTCTTT. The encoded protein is CASSPPGGGAEAFF.

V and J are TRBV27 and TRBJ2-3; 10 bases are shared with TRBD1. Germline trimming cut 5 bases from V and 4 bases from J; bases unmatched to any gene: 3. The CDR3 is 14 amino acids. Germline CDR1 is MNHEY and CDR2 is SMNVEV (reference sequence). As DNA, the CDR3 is TGTGCCAGCAGTCTCGGACAGGGGGCAGATACGCAGTATTTT. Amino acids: CASSLGQGADTQYF.

The CDR3 spells CASSLRRGTSGVDEQFF. CDR3 bases: TGTGCCAGCAGCTTAAGGAGGGGGACTAGCGGGGTCGATGAGCAGTTCTTC. V usage is TRBV11-2 and J usage is TRBJ2-1, with 13 bases aligning to TRBD2. The CDR3 extends over 17 amino acids. V was clipped by 2 bases and J by 8 bases; unmatched bases: 9. CDR1 and CDR2 from the germline V gene are SGHAT and FQNNGV.

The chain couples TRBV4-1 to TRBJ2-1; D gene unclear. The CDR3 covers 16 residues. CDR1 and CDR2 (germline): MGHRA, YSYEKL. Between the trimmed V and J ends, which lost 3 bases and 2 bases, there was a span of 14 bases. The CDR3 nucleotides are TGCGCCAGCAGCCATCTGACTCTCCTTACCTACAATGAGCAGTTCTTC. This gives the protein CASSHLTLLTYNEQFF.

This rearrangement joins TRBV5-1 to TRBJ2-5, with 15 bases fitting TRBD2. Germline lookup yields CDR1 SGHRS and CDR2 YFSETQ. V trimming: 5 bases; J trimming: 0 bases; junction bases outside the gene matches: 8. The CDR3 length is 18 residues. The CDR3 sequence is CASSSGLAGGEYQETQYF. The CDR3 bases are TGCGCCAGCAGTTCGGGACTAGCGGGGGGAGAGTACCAAGAGACCCAGTACTTC.

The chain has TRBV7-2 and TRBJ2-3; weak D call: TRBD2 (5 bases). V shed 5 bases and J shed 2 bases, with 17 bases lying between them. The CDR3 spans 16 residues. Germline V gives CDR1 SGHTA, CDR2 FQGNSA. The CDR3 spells CASSPRPSSNTDTQYF. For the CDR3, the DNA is TGTGCCAGCAGCCCGCGGCCTAGCAGCAACACAGATACGCAGTATTTT.

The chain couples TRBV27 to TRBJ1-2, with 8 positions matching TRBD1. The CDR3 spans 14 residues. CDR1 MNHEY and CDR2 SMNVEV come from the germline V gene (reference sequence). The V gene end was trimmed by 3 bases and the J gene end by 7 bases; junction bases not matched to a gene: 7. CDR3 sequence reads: CASSFSRGLSGYTF. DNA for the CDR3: TGTGCCAGCAGTTTCAGCAGGGGGCTAAGTGGCTACACCTTC.

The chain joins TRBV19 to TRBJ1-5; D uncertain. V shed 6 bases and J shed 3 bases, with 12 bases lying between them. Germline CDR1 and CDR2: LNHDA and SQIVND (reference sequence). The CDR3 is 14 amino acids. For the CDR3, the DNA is TGTGCCAGTAGCCCGAGAATCTCCAATCAGCCCCAGCATTTT. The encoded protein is CASSPRISNQPQHF.

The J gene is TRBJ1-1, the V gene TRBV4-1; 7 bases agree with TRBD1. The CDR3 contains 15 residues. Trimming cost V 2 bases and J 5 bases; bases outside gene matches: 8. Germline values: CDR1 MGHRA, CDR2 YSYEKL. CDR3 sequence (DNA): TGCGCCAGCAGCCAACCAACAGGGGAACTGACTGAAGCTTTCTTT. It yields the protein CASSQPTGELTEAFF.

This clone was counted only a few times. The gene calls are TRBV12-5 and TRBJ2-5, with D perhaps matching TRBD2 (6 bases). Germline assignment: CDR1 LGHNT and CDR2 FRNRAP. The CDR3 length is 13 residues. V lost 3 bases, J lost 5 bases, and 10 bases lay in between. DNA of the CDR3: TGTGCTAGTGGTTTCAGGGCGGGGGAGACCCAGTACTTC. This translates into CASGFRAGETQYF.

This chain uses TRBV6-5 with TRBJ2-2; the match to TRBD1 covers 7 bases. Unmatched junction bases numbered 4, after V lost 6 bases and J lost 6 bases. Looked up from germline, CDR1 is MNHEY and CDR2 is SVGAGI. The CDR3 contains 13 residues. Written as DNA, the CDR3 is TGTGCCAGCAGACCAGACAGGGCCGGGGAGCTGTTTTTT. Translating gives CASRPDRAGELFF.

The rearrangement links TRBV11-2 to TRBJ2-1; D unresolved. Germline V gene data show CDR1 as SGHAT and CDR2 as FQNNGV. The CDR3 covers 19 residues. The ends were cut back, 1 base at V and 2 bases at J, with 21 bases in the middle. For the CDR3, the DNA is TGTGCCAGCAGCTTAGGGCGGTTGCGTCTCATCTTAACCTACAATGAGCAGTTCTTC. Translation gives CASSLGRLRLILTYNEQFF.

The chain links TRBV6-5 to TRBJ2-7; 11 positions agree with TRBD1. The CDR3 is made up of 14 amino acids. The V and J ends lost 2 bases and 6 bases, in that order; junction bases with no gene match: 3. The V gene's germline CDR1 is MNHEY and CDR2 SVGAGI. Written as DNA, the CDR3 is TGTGCCAGCAGTTACCACGGGACAGGGGGCGAGCAGTACTTC. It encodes CASSYHGTGGEQYF.

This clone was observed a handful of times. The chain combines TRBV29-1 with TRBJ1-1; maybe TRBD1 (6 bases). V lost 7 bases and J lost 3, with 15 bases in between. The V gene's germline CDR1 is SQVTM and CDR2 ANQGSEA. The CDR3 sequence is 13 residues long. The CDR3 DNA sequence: TGCAGCGGGGAGTTTGCAGGGGACACTGAAGCTTTCTTT. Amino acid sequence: CSGEFAGDTEAFF.

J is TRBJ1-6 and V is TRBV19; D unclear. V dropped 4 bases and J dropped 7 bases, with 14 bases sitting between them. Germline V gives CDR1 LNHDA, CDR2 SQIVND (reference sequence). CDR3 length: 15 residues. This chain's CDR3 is CASSSFTGGNSPLHF. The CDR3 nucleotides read TGTGCCAGTAGTAGTTTTACGGGCGGGAATTCACCCCTCCACTTT.

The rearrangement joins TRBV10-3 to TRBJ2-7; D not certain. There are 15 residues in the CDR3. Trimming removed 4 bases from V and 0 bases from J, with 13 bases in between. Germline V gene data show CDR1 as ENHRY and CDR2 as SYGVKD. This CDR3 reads CAISGATLSSYEQYF. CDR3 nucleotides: TGTGCCATCAGTGGGGCAACCCTTAGCTCCTACGAGCAGTACTTC.

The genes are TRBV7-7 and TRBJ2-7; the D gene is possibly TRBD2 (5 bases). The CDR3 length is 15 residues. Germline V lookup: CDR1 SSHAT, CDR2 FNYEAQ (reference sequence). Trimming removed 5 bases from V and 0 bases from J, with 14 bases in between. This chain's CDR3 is CASSPGLGSSYEQYF. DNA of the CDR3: TGTGCCAGCAGCCCTGGGTTGGGGAGCTCCTACGAGCAGTACTTC.

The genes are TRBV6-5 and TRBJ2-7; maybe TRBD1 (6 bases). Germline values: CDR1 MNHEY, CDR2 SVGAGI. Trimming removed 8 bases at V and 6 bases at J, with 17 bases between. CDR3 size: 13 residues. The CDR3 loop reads CASGLRGIGEQYF. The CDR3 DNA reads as TGTGCCAGCGGGTTAAGGGGGATCGGCGAGCAGTACTTC.